The next 20 T cell receptor beta chains were all read from a single sample in a study of blood T cell repertoires in COVID-19. Profiling relied on immunoSEQ multiplex PCR, and the TCRdb table lists in-frame clones only, not all of them. The repertoire holds about 250,000 clones, with roughly nine tenths as singletons. Sequencing was carried out using peripheral blood. The receptors here all came from a woman aged 40-49 years who had recovered from COVID-19.

The chain employs TRBV28 and TRBJ2-3; TRBD2 agrees at 7 bases. Germline V lookup: CDR1 MDHEN, CDR2 SYDVKM. V lost 1 base to trimming and J lost 8 bases; unmatched junction nucleotides: 0. This CDR3 has 12 residues. The CDR3 coding sequence is TGTGCCAGCAGTTTATCGGGGGGTACGCAGTATTTT. This encodes CASSLSGGTQYF.

This clone has a single count. The chain has TRBV6-5 and TRBJ1-5; D perhaps matches TRBD1 (5 bases). V was shortened by 6 bases and J by 5 bases, with 14 bases between the two germline ends. CDR3 size: 14 residues. CDR1 and CDR2 (germline): MNHEY, SVGAGI. The CDR3 loop is CASSLTGGDQPQHF. Written as DNA, the CDR3 is TGTGCCAGCAGCTTGACGGGAGGGGATCAGCCCCAGCATTTT.

This clone was counted once. The V gene is TRBV18, the J gene TRBJ2-7; TRBD1 aligns across 9 bases. CDR1 is KGHSH, CDR2 LQKENI, per germline. The CDR3 sequence is 14 residues long. V shed 6 bases, J shed 4 bases, and the junction held 7 bases outside the gene matches. The CDR3 spells CASSATGGAYEQYF. CDR3 bases: TGTGCCAGCTCGGCCACAGGGGGCGCATACGAGCAGTACTTC.

This clone was recorded only once. V usage is TRBV7-6 and J usage is TRBJ2-3; 15 nucleotides match TRBD2. Germline V gene data show CDR1 as SGHVS and CDR2 as FNYEAQ. The CDR3 sequence is 16 residues long. With 5 bases clipped from V and 3 bases from J, the junction kept 3 bases outside the gene matches. CDR3 coding DNA: TGTGCCAGCAGCCGGACTAGCGGGAGGGGGACAGATACGCAGTATTTT. This gives the protein CASSRTSGRGTDTQYF.

The chain is built from TRBV7-9 and TRBJ2-2; D is undetermined. From germline, CDR1 is SEHNR and CDR2 FQNEAQ (reference sequence). The V end was cut by 5 bases, the J end by 2 bases, with 15 bases between. This CDR3 region has 16 residues. CDR3 region: CASSLIGQVNTGELFF. The CDR3 DNA sequence: TGTGCCAGCAGCCTAATTGGGCAAGTTAACACCGGGGAGCTGTTTTTT.

The chain links TRBV9 to TRBJ2-3; D ambiguous. In germline, CDR1 is SGDLS, CDR2 YYNGEE. V was shortened by 1 base and J by 0 bases, with 12 bases between the two germline ends. The length of the CDR3 is 16 residues. In nucleotides, the CDR3 is TGTGCCAGCAGCGTATCTAGTGGATTTAGCACAGATACGCAGTATTTT. Residues: CASSVSSGFSTDTQYF.

The gene calls are TRBV19 and TRBJ2-1, with D possibly TRBD2 on 5 matching bases. The CDR3 contains 12 residues. V was pared by 4 bases and J by 15 bases, with 16 bases between. Germline V gene data show CDR1 as LNHDA and CDR2 as SQIVND (reference sequence). The CDR3 nucleotides read TGTGCCAGTAGTAGGTCCGGGAACAATCGGTTCTTC. As protein: CASSRSGNNRFF.

This chain connects TRBV15 to TRBJ2-3; tentatively, D is TRBD1 (5 bases). The germline gives CDR1 LNHNV, CDR2 YYDKDF (reference sequence). The CDR3 is made up of 13 amino acids. V was clipped by 1 base and J by 6 bases, with 8 bases between them. In nucleotides, the CDR3 is TGTGCCACCAGCAGAGGGGGCCCTGATACGCAGTATTTT. It encodes CATSRGGPDTQYF. Supplemented by reference TRBV15 and TRBJ2-3, the full variable domain reads DAMVIQNPRYQVTQFGKPVTLSCSQTLNHNVMYWYQQKSSQAPKLLFHYYDKDFNNEADTPDNFQSRRPNTSFCFLDIRSPGLGDTAMYLCATSRGGPDTQYFGPGTRLTVL.

The J gene is TRBJ1-2, the V gene TRBV28; unclear D gene. Trimming left V 6 bases short and J 2 bases short, with 10 bases between. The CDR3 consists of 13 residues. Germline CDR1 reads MDHEN; CDR2 reads SYDVKM. CDR3 in amino acids: CASRTDFNYGYTF. CDR3 bases: TGTGCCAGCAGAACCGACTTCAACTATGGCTACACCTTC.

About this clone itself: A read error may produce the germline difference seen at one junction end. The genes are TRBV2 and TRBJ2-1; 13 nucleotides match TRBD2. The CDR3 is 15 amino acids. Germline lookup yields CDR1 SNHLY and CDR2 FYNNEI. In DNA, the CDR3 is TGTGCCAGCAGGGAAGGACTAGCGGGAGTCAATGAGCAGTTCTTC. It encodes CASREGLAGVNEQFF. The full variable domain, its missing parts supplied by reference TRBV2 and TRBJ2-1, is EPEVTQTPSHQVTQMGQEVILRCVPISNHLYFYWYRQILGQKVEFLVSFYNNEISEKSEIFDDQFSVERPDGSNFTLKIRSTKLEDSAMYFCASREGLAGVNEQFFGPGTRLTVL.

This chain uses TRBV5-1 with TRBJ1-2; TRBD1 aligns across 8 bases. Looked up from germline, CDR1 is SGHRS and CDR2 is YFSETQ. V gave up 0 bases and J gave up 6 bases; unmatched junction bases: 7. The CDR3 has 15 amino acids. As DNA, the CDR3 is TGCGCCAGCAGCTTGGCCGGGGACAGGACTCATGGCTACACCTTC. It is translated as CASSLAGDRTHGYTF. Looking up the rest from reference TRBV5-1 and TRBJ1-2 gives the full variable domain: KAGVTQTPRYLIKTRGQQVTLSCSPISGHRSVSWYQQTPGQGLQFLFEYFSETQRNKGNFPGRFSGRQFSNSRSEMNVSTLELGDSALYLCASSLAGDRTHGYTFGSGTRLTVV.

This chain links TRBV3-1 (or the pseudogene TRBV3-2) with TRBJ2-1; tentative D call: TRBD2 (5 bases). Trimming pared 4 bases from V and 5 bases from J, leaving 18 bases between. CDR3 length: 16 residues. The germline gives CDR1 LGHDT, CDR2 YNNKEL (reference sequence). This CDR3 reads CASSPPTGVPDNEQFF. CDR3 coding DNA: TGTGCCAGCAGCCCCCCCACCGGGGTCCCGGACAATGAGCAGTTCTTC.

The chain links TRBV20-1 to TRBJ2-1; 12 bases agree with TRBD2. The CDR3 runs to 16 residues. With 3 bases clipped from V and 8 bases from J, the junction kept 11 bases outside the gene matches. Germline CDR1 is DFQATT and CDR2 is SNEGSKA (reference sequence). The CDR3 sequence: CSASQRLAGVVDEQFF. CDR3 in DNA: TGCAGTGCTAGTCAGCGACTAGCGGGAGTTGTAGATGAGCAGTTCTTC.

The chain has TRBV5-4 and TRBJ1-6; D is possibly TRBD1 (6 bases). The CDR3 is 15 residues long. Trimming removed 2 bases at V and 7 bases at J, with 13 bases between. Germline CDR1 SGHNT, CDR2 YYREEE (reference sequence). In DNA form, the CDR3 reads TGTGCCAGCAGCTTAGGACAGCAACTAAATTCACCCCTCCACTTT. Translated: CASSLGQQLNSPLHF.

CDR3 loop: CASSEFGDFGTDTQYF. CDR3 in DNA: TGTGCCAGTAGTGAGTTCGGGGACTTTGGCACAGATACGCAGTATTTT. The chain is built from TRBV19 and TRBJ2-3, with D possibly matching TRBD2 (6 bases). The ends were cut back, 5 bases at V and 1 base at J, with 16 bases in the middle. This CDR3 has 16 residues. Germline CDR1 is LNHDA and CDR2 is SQIVND (reference sequence).

A single count supports this clone. The chain has TRBV5-1 and TRBJ1-1, with D tentatively TRBD1 (5 bases). The germline V gene has CDR1 SGHRS and CDR2 YFSETQ. V was pared by 4 bases and J by 4 bases, with 32 bases between. The length of the CDR3 is 20 residues. The CDR3, as DNA: TGCGCCAGCAGCCCGGGGGTGGCTGTCACCGTCTTCAGTTCTGCCACTGAAGCTTTCTTT. It encodes CASSPGVAVTVFSSATEAFF.

This rearrangement joins TRBV28 to TRBJ2-7; D may be TRBD1 (6 bases). CDR3 length: 13 amino acids. The V gene's germline CDR1 is MDHEN and CDR2 SYDVKM. The V end was cut by 7 bases, the J end by 2 bases, with 12 bases between. CDR3 sequence: CASTAGTTYEQYF. CDR3 nucleotides: TGTGCCAGCACCGCCGGGACAACCTACGAGCAGTACTTC.

The genes are TRBV13 and TRBJ2-3, with 9 bases lining up with TRBD1. V shed 7 bases and J 1 base; nucleotides not matched to a gene: 3. The germline gives CDR1 PRHDT, CDR2 FYEKMQ (reference sequence). The CDR3 has 14 residues. CDR3 loop: CASNRGHGTDTQYF. CDR3 nucleotide sequence: TGTGCCAGCAACAGGGGGCACGGCACAGATACGCAGTATTTT.

The chain links TRBV29-1 to TRBJ2-6; D might be TRBD2 (5 bases). CDR1 is SQVTM, CDR2 ANQGSEA, per germline. V shed 6 bases and J shed 1 base, with 10 bases lying between them. The CDR3 totals 14 residues. The CDR3 loop reads CSVLEGSGANVLTF. CDR3 in DNA: TGCAGCGTCCTCGAGGGATCTGGGGCCAACGTCCTGACTTTC.

This sequence joins TRBV18 and TRBJ2-5; 13 positions match TRBD2. The CDR3 totals 15 residues. Germline values: CDR1 KGHSH, CDR2 LQKENI. Trimming at V came to 6 bases and at J to 7 bases, leaving 8 bases not matched to a gene. The CDR3 region is CASSVGTSGIGTQYF. The CDR3 nucleotides read TGTGCCAGCTCCGTCGGGACTAGCGGGATTGGGACCCAGTACTTC.